This entry is about one T cell receptor beta chain. This sample was taken from a study of T cell clonotyping in hematopoietic cell transplantation. Sequenced by immunoSEQ multiplex PCR; TCRdb stores in-frame clones only, minus some. The table has approximately 20,000 clones, approximately 79% seen once. Trimming pared 5 bases from V and 3 bases from J, leaving 14 bases between. The CDR3 covers 15 residues. In germline, CDR1 is SNHLY, CDR2 FYNNEI. The receptor comes from a man between 60 and 75 years old in good health. Some clones in this sample may be carry-over from other donors' samples. The chain employs TRBV2 and TRBJ1-5; D uncertain. The sequencing input was peripheral blood mononuclear cells. CDR3 in amino acids: CASSPLRTYNQPQHF. In DNA form, the CDR3 reads TGTGCCAGCAGTCCTCTACGGACGTACAATCAGCCCCAGCATTTT.